The 9 T cell receptor beta chains below come from one sample, sequenced in a study of siplizumab effects on memory and regulatory T cells (dated by TCRdb to between 2018 and 2020). Receptor amplification or capture employed the immunoSEQ multiplex PCR assay. As stored in TCRdb, this immuneACCESS dataset retains in-frame rearrangements with V and J assigned. A fraction of the clones does not appear; measured against another copy, unresolved V genes explain less than half of the discrepancy, and the remainder lacks a known reason. The sample table lists more than 70,000 clones, around 93% of them with a count of one. Together, the top ten hold approximately 17% of the sample. The sample taken for sequencing was CD8+ T cells sorted from blood. The source of these receptors is a human donor in good health.

The V and J genes are TRBV4-1 and TRBJ2-7, with 13 positions matching TRBD2. Germline V gene lookup returns CDR1 MGHRA and CDR2 YSYEKL. This CDR3 has 18 residues. The ends lost 3 bases at V and 0 bases at J; junction bases unmatched: 8. CDR3 bases: TGCGCCAGCAGCCAGGGGACTAGCGGGACCTCCACCTCCTACGAGCAGTACTTC. Encoded protein: CASSQGTSGTSTSYEQYF.

Here the CDR3 reads CASTQRDSSYNEQFF. The CDR3 nucleotides read TGTGCCAGTACTCAGCGGGACAGCTCCTACAATGAGCAGTTCTTC. The V gene is TRBV19, the J gene TRBJ2-1; possibly TRBD1 or TRBD2 for D (7 bases each). V was clipped by 7 bases and J by 0 bases, with 13 bases between them. The CDR3 totals 15 residues. Looked up from germline, CDR1 is LNHDA and CDR2 is SQIVND (reference sequence).

The rearrangement joins TRBV15 to TRBJ2-5; 7 nucleotides agree with TRBD2. The end of the DNA fits TRBJ2-7 better, so the J call may be wrong. The V gene's germline CDR1 is LNHNV and CDR2 YYDKDF (reference sequence). There are 16 residues in the CDR3. The CDR3 DNA is TGTGCCACCAGCCGGGAACGGACGGGAGGCTCCTACGAGCAGTACTTC. Protein product: CATSRERTGGSYEQYF.

V is TRBV7-8 and J is TRBJ1-5, with D uncertain. The germline V and J ends were trimmed by 2 bases and 6 bases, with 8 bases remaining between them. Germline V gene sequence: CDR1 SGHVS, CDR2 FQNEAQ. The CDR3 has 13 residues. Here the CDR3 DNA reads TGTGCCAGCAGCTTAAGAAGCGGTCAGCCCCAGCATTTT. Amino acids: CASSLRSGQPQHF.

V usage is TRBV11-2 and J usage is TRBJ2-1, with 15 positions matching TRBD2. Germline CDR1 and CDR2: SGHAT and FQNNGV. CDR3 length: 16 residues. With V trimmed by 7 bases and J by 8 bases, 9 bases remained unmatched. The CDR3 is CASTLPGLAGGYEQFF. The CDR3 nucleotides are TGTGCCAGCACCCTACCGGGACTAGCGGGGGGTTATGAGCAGTTCTTC.

V gene TRBV19 combines with J gene TRBJ2-7, with 8 positions matching TRBD2. The CDR3 is made up of 14 amino acids. Germline trimming cut 4 bases from V and 2 bases from J; bases unmatched to any gene: 4. Germline CDR1 is LNHDA and CDR2 is SQIVND (reference sequence). The CDR3 here is CASSTGTRPYEQYF. The CDR3 DNA is TGTGCCAGTAGTACCGGGACTAGACCCTACGAGCAGTACTTC.

The chain has TRBV28 and TRBJ2-1; D is undetermined. CDR1 and CDR2 (germline): MDHEN, SYDVKM. The V end was cut by 4 bases, the J end by 7 bases, with 23 bases between. The CDR3 has 17 residues. CDR3 coding DNA: TGTGCCAGCAGTTCGATACCCCTTACGGAATTTAGGAATGAGCAGTTCTTC. Encoded protein: CASSSIPLTEFRNEQFF.

This clone was counted a single time. This chain connects TRBV16 to TRBJ1-2; D ambiguous. CDR3 size: 13 residues. Germline V gene lookup returns CDR1 KGHSY and CDR2 FQNENV. V was clipped by 2 bases and J by 0 bases, with 4 bases between them. This CDR3 is CASSQQANYGYTF. The CDR3 bases are TGTGCCAGCAGCCAACAGGCTAACTATGGCTACACCTTC.

The chain joins TRBV19 to TRBJ1-5; TRBD1 agrees at 7 bases. Germline V gives CDR1 LNHDA, CDR2 SQIVND (reference sequence). Unmatched junction bases numbered 4, after V lost 7 bases and J lost 1 base. CDR3 size: 14 residues. The CDR3 is CASTGTASNQPQHF. CDR3 in DNA: TGTGCCAGTACCGGGACAGCAAGCAATCAGCCCCAGCATTTT.